This passage covers 2 T cell receptor beta chains from one sample sequenced in a study of CD8 T cells in ankylosing spondylitis. TCRdb re-called the 5' RACE reads through MiXCR, storing one row per CDR3 protein. Of 220,000 or so distinct CDR3 sequences in the sample, about 11% were seen once. The sequenced sample consisted of blood, either unsorted or a sorted T cell fraction (not recorded which). All receptors come from a male donor with ankylosing spondylitis or in good health (not recorded which).

Many counts were recorded for this clonotype. The chain links TRBV20-1 to TRBJ2-3; no clear D. Germline CDR1 and CDR2: DFQATT and SNEGSKA (reference sequence). The CDR3 is made up of 10 amino acids. V dropped 5 bases and J dropped 5 bases, with 5 bases sitting between them. The CDR3 sequence is CSAFRDTQYF. The CDR3 bases are TGCAGTGCTTTCCGAGATACGCAGTATTTT.

Only a few counts were recorded for this clonotype. The chain carries TRBV7-6 and TRBJ2-7, with D possibly matching TRBD1 (5 bases). This CDR3 contains 14 residues. The V end was cut by 5 bases, the J end by 1 base, with 12 bases between. Looked up from germline, CDR1 is SGHVS and CDR2 is FNYEAQ. Here the CDR3 reads CASSGTGASYEQYF. CDR3 nucleotides: TGTGCCAGCAGCGGTACAGGCGCGTCCTACGAGCAGTACTTC.